The clone carrying this T cell receptor (beta chain) was counted many times. The record originates from a study of Graves' ophthalmopathy and Graves' hyperthyroidism. Germline CDR1 and CDR2: LGHDT and YNNKEL (reference sequence). Trimming pared 4 bases from V and 4 bases from J, leaving 10 bases between. CDR3 size: 13 residues. Amplification of TCR beta CDR3 regions used RNA transcripts. Second-round multiplex PCR came after a first-round RT-PCR that employed HTBI primers. From the multiplex PCR reads, TCRdb called clonotypes with MiXCR, one entry per CDR3 protein. Of 210,000 or so distinct CDR3 sequences listed, 25% to 30% are singletons. In donors with ophthalmopathy, activity was moderate-to-severe, with CAS ≥3, NOSPECS ≥4 and duration under 3 months.

The TCR comes from a man aged 50-60 years with Graves' ophthalmopathy. The rearrangement joins TRBV3-1 to TRBJ1-1; D is unclear. Specimen: peripheral blood. The CDR3, as DNA: TGTGCCAGCAGCCCGGACCCAGGCACTGAAGCTTTCTTT. It yields the protein CASSPDPGTEAFF. The full variable domain, with the rest looked up from reference TRBV3-1 and TRBJ1-1, is DTAVSQTPKYLVTQMGNDKSIKCEQNLGHDTMYWYKQDSKKFLKIMFSYNNKELIINETVPNRFSPKSPDKAHLNLHINSLELGDSAVYFCASSPDPGTEAFFGQGTRLTVV.